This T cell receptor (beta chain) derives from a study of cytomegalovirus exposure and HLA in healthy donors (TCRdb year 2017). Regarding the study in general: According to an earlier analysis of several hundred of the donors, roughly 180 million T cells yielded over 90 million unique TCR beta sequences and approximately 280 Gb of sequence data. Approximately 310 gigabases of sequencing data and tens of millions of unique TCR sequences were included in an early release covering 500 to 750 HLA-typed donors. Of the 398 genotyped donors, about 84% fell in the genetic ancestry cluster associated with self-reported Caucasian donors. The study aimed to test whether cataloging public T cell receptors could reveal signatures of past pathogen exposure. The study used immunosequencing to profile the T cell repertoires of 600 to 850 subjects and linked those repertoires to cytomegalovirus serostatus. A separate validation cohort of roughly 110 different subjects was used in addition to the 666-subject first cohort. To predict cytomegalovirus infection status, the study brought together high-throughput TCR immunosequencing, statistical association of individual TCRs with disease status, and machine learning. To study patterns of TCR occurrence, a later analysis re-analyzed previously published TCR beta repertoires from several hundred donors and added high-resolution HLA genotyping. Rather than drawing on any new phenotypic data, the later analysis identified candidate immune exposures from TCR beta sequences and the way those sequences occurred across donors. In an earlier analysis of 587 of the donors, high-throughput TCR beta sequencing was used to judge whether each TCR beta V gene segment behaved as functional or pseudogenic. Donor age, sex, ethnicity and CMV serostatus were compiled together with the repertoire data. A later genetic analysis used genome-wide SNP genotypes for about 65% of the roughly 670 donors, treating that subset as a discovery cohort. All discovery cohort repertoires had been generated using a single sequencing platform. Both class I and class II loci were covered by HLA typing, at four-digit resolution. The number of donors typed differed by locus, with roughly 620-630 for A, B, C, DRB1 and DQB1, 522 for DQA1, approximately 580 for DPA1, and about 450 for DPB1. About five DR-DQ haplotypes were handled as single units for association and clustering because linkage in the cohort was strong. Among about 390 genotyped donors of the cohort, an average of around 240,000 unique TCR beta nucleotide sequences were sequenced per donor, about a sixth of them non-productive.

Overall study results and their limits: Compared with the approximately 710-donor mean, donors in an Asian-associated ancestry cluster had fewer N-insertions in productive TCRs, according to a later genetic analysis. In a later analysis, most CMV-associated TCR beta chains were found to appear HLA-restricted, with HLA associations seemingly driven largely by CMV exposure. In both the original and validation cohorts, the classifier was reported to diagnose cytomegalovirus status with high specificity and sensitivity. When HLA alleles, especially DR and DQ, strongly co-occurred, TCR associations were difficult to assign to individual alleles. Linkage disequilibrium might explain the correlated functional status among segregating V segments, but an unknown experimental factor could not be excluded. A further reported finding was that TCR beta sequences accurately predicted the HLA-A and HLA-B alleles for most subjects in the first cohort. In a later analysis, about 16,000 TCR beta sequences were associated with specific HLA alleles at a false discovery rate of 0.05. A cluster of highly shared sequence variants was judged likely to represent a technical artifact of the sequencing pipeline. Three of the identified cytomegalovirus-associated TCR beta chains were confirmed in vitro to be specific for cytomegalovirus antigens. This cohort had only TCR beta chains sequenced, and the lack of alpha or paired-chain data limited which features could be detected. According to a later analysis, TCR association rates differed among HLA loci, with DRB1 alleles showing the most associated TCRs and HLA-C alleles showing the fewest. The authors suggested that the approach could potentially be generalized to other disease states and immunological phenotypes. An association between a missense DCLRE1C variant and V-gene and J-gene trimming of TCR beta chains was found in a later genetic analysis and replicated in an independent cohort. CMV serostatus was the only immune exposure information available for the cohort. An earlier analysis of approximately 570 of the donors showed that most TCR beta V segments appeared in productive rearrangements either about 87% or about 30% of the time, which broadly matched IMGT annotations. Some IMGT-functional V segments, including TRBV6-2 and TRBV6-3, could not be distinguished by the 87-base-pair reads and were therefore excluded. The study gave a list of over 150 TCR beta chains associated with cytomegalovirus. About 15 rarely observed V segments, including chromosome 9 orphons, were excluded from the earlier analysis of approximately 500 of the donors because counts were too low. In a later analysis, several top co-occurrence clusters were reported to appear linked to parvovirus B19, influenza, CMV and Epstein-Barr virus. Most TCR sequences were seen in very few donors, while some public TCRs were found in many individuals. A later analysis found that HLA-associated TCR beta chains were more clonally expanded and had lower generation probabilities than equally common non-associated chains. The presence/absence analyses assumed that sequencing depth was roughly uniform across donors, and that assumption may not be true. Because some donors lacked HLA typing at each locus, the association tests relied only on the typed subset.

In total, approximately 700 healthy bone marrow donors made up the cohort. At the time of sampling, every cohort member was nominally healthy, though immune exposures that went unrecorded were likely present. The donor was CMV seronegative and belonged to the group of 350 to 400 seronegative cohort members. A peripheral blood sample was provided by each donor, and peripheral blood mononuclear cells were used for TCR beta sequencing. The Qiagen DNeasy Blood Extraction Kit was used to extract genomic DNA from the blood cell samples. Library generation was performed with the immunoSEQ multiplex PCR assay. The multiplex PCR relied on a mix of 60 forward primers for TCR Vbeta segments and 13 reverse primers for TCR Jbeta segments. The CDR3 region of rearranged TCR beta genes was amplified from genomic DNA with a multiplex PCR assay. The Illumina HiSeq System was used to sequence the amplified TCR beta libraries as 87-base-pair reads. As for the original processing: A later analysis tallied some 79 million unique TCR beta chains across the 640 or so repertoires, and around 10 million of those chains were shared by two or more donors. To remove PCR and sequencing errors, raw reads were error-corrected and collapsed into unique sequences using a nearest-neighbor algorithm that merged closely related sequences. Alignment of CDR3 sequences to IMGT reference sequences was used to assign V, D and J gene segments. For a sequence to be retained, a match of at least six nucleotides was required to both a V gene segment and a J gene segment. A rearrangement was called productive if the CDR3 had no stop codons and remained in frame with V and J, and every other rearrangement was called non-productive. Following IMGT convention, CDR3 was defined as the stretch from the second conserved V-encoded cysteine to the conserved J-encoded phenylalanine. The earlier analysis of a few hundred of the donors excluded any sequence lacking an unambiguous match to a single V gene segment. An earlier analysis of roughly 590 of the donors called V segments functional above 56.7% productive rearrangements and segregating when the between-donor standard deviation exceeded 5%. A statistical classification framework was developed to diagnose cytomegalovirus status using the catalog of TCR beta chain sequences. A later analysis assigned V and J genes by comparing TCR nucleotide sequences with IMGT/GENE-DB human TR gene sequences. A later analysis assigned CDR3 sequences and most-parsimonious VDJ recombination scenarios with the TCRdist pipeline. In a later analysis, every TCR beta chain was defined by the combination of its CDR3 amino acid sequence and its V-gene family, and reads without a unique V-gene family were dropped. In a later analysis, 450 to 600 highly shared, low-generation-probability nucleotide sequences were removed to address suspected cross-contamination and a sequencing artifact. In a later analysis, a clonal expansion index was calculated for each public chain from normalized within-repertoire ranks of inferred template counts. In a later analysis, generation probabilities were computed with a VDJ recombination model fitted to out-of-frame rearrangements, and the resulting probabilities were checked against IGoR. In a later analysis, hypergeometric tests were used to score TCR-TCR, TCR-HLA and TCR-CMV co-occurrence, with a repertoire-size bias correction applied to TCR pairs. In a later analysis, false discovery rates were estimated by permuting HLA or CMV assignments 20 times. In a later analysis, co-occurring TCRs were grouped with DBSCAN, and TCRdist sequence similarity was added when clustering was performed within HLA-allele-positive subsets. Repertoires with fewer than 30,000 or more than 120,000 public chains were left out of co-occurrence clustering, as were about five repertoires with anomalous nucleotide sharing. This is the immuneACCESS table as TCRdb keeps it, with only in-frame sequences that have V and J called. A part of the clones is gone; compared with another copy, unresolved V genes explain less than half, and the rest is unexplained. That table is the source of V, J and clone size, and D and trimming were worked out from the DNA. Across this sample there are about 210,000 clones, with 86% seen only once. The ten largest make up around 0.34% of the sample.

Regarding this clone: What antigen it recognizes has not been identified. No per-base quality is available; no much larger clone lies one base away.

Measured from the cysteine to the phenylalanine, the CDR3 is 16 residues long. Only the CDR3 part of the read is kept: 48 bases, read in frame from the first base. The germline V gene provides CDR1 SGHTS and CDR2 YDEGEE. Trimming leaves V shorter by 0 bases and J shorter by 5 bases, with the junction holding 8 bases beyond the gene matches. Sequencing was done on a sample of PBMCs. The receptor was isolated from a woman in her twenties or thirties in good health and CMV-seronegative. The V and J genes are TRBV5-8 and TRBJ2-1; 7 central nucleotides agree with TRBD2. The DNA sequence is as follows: TGTGCCAGCAGCTTGGCCGGGGAGGGGTCAGACAATGAGCAGTTCTTC. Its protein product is CASSLAGEGSDNEQFF.